The source of this T cell receptor (beta chain) is a study of blood T cells in healthy people across ages. A second PCR, run for about 7 to 12 cycles, used a sample-barcoded 5' primer plus a J-beta primer mix. Sequencing yielded, for each sample, at least 3 million paired-end reads carrying CDR3. MiXCR, applied by TCRdb to the 5' RACE reads, yields one record per CDR3 protein. This sample has some 700,000 distinct CDR3 sequences; more than 40% occur once, and the top ten carry roughly 19%. This clonotype was seen more than once but under ten times. Isolation recovered at least 6.5 million PBMCs from every sample. The CDR3 totals 14 residues. Deletions cut 2 bases from V and 0 bases from J, with 7 bases between. Germline V CDR1 and CDR2: SGHTA, FQGNSA.

Material for sequencing was blood. V and J are TRBV7-2 and TRBJ2-5; D unresolved. This TCR was recovered from an older woman in good health. The CDR3 here is CASSLTRNQETQYF. CDR3 bases: TGTGCCAGCAGCTTAACACGTAACCAAGAGACCCAGTACTTC. The whole variable domain, filled in from reference TRBV7-2 and TRBJ2-5, reads GAGVSQSPSNKVTEKGKDVELRCDPISGHTALYWYRQSLGQGLEFLIYFQGNSAPDKSGLPSDRFSAERTGGSVSTLTIQRTQQEDSAVYLCASSLTRNQETQYFGPGTRLLVL.